The 29 T cell receptor beta chains listed next were all sequenced from one sample in a study of T cell changes during pregnancy in multiple sclerosis. TCRdb keeps only in-frame clones here, not all; method: immunoSEQ multiplex PCR. Altogether around 24,000 clones are present, approximately 86% being singletons, with the ten largest covering roughly an eighth. The sample here was CD8+ T cells from peripheral blood mononuclear cells, taken in the first trimester of pregnancy. These receptors came from a female donor in good health, enrolled as a control in a pregnancy study.

The gene calls are TRBV7-9 and TRBJ2-7; TRBD1 might be the D (6 bases). CDR3 length: 14 amino acids. Germline loops: CDR1 SEHNR, CDR2 FQNEAQ (reference sequence). Trimming stripped 1 base from V and 1 base from J, with 8 bases between. DNA of the CDR3: TGTGCCAGCAGCTTAGAAGGGGGTTCCTACGAGCAGTACTTC. Translation: CASSLEGGSYEQYF.

V is TRBV27 and J is TRBJ2-3, with D unclear. Per the germline V gene, CDR1 is MNHEY and CDR2 is SMNVEV (reference sequence). The CDR3 totals 15 residues. V lost 7 bases and J lost 0, with 14 bases in between. This CDR3 is CASTPRVTSTDTQYF. CDR3 sequence (DNA): TGTGCCAGCACCCCCCGGGTAACTAGCACAGATACGCAGTATTTT.

The J gene is TRBJ2-5, the V gene TRBV19, with D tentatively TRBD2 (6 bases). The CDR3 has 15 amino acids. Trimming removed 5 bases at V and 3 bases at J, with 16 bases between. Germline V lookup: CDR1 LNHDA, CDR2 SQIVND (reference sequence). CDR3: CASSPYSWEEETQYF. The CDR3 DNA reads as TGTGCCAGTAGTCCCTATTCGTGGGAGGAAGAGACCCAGTACTTC.

This clone was seen a few times. This chain joins TRBV4-3 and TRBJ2-5, with a possible D match to TRBD2 (7 bases). Germline values: CDR1 LGHNA, CDR2 YSLEER. This CDR3 has 15 amino acids. Trimming cost V 4 bases and J 4 bases, with 16 bases left between them. CDR3 bases: TGCGCCAGCAGCCTAGGCAGGGAGGGGGGAGAGACCCAGTACTTC. Translated: CASSLGREGGETQYF.

The gene calls are TRBV7-6 and TRBJ2-7; perhaps TRBD1 as D (6 bases). The V gene's germline CDR1 is SGHVS and CDR2 FNYEAQ. The CDR3 has 17 residues. V lost 6 bases, J lost 1 base, and 22 bases lay in between. The CDR3 DNA follows: TGTGCCAGCAGTTCTAGACCGGGACAAGATCAATCCTACGAGCAGTACTTC. Protein: CASSSRPGQDQSYEQYF.

This chain links TRBV4-2 with TRBJ2-3; 10 nucleotides agree with TRBD2. V lost 0 bases, J lost 5 bases, and 11 bases stayed unmatched. The CDR3 has 18 amino acids. The germline CDR1 and CDR2 sequences are LGHNA and YNFKEQ. CDR3 in amino acids: CASSQDPSGGAGGDTQYF. The DNA for the CDR3 is TGTGCCAGCAGCCAAGATCCCAGCGGGGGGGCCGGGGGAGATACGCAGTATTTT.

V usage is TRBV29-1 and J usage is TRBJ2-3; no definite D call. The CDR3 loop spans 11 amino acids. Germline assignment: CDR1 SQVTM and CDR2 ANQGSEA. V lost 1 base and J lost 9, with 8 bases in between. CDR3 in amino acids: CSVEGGETQYF. For the CDR3, the DNA is TGCAGCGTTGAAGGAGGCGAAACGCAGTATTTT.

The CDR3 region has the DNA TGTGCCAGCAGCTTAACCGGGGGTGGAGGTGAAGCTTTCTTT. Its translation is CASSLTGGGGEAFF. V usage is TRBV7-3 and J usage is TRBJ1-1; the D gene is possibly TRBD1 (5 bases). The germline V gene has CDR1 SGHTA and CDR2 FQGTGA. Trimming removed 0 bases from V and 7 bases from J, with 12 bases in between. The CDR3 extends over 14 amino acids.

The chain couples TRBV27 to TRBJ2-2; no clear D gene. V was clipped by 10 bases and J by 6 bases, with 21 bases between them. The CDR3 extends over 15 amino acids. From germline, CDR1 is MNHEY and CDR2 SMNVEV (reference sequence). The CDR3, as DNA: TGTGCCACCTCCAATGGGCAGGCCCTGGCCGGGGAGCTGTTTTTT. Translating it yields CATSNGQALAGELFF.

The V call is TRBV5-6, the J call TRBJ1-4; a possible D gene is TRBD1 (5 bases). Germline-derived CDR1 and CDR2 are SGHDT and YYEEEE. This CDR3 spans 15 amino acids. Trimming stripped 1 base from V and 7 bases from J, with 14 bases between. The CDR3, as DNA: TGTGCCAGCAGCTTGATGGGAGGGGAGTTTGAAAAACTGTTTTTT. Translation: CASSLMGGEFEKLFF.

The rearrangement links TRBV6-1 to TRBJ2-3; D might be TRBD1 (5 bases). Deletions cut 3 bases from V and 5 bases from J, with 12 bases between. CDR3 length equals 14 residues. Germline V lookup: CDR1 MNHNS, CDR2 SASEGT. This CDR3 is CASSDREGVDTQYF. In nucleotides, the CDR3 is TGTGCCAGCAGTGACAGGGAAGGGGTAGATACGCAGTATTTT.

The gene calls are TRBV7-9 and TRBJ1-2, with 7 bases matching TRBD1. CDR3 length equals 14 residues. Germline loops: CDR1 SEHNR, CDR2 FQNEAQ (reference sequence). V trimming: 1 base; J trimming: 7 bases; junction bases outside the gene matches: 6. CDR3 nucleotide sequence: TGTGCCAGCAGCTTAGAGACAGGGATTCTTGGCTACACCTTC. Its translation is CASSLETGILGYTF. The full variable domain, its missing parts supplied by reference TRBV7-9 and TRBJ1-2, is DTGVSQNPRHKITKRGQNVTFRCDPISEHNRLYWYRQTLGQGPEFLTYFQNEAQLEKSRLLSDRFSAERPKGSFSTLEIQRTEQGDSAMYLCASSLETGILGYTFGSGTRLTVV.

The genes are TRBV23-1 and TRBJ2-1; TRBD2 matches 7 bases. TRBV23-1 is noted as an ORF with a role that remains uncertain. Trimming cost V 6 bases and J 1 base; bases outside gene matches: 12. This CDR3 comprises 17 residues. Here the CDR3 reads CASSHELAPLSYNEQFF. CDR3 DNA sequence: TGCGCCAGCAGCCACGAACTAGCGCCACTATCCTACAATGAGCAGTTCTTC.

The DNA of the CDR3 is TGTGCCAGCAGCGTAGGCCGTTGGGAGAGCTCCTACAATGAGCAGTTCTTC. As protein: CASSVGRWESSYNEQFF. V is TRBV9 and J is TRBJ2-1; tentatively, D is TRBD2 (5 bases). Trimming took 0 bases from V and 0 from J, leaving 13 bases between them. Germline V gives CDR1 SGDLS, CDR2 YYNGEE. CDR3 length equals 17 residues.

The V gene is TRBV28, the J gene TRBJ1-4; 7 nucleotides align to TRBD1. CDR1 and CDR2 (germline): MDHEN, SYDVKM. The CDR3 length is 14 residues. V dropped 3 bases and J dropped 7; count of bases not matched to a gene: 5. For the CDR3, the DNA is TGTGCCAGCAGTTTGGGGCAGGGGGGTGAAAAACTGTTTTTT. It translates to CASSLGQGGEKLFF.

The chain couples TRBV4-2 to TRBJ2-1; TRBD2 matches at 14 bases. The trim removed 7 bases at V and 8 bases at J, leaving 10 bases unmatched. The CDR3 has 16 amino acids. Looked up from germline, CDR1 is LGHNA and CDR2 is YNFKEQ. The CDR3 sequence is CASTPTSGGAVDEQFF. As DNA, the CDR3 is TGTGCCAGCACCCCGACTAGCGGGGGGGCCGTCGATGAGCAGTTCTTC.

The chain couples TRBV27 to TRBJ1-1; no clear D. The CDR3 runs to 12 residues. The V end was cut by 1 base, the J end by 6 bases, with 6 bases between. CDR1 and CDR2 (germline): MNHEY, SMNVEV (reference sequence). Here the CDR3 reads CASSLYGAEAFF. The CDR3 DNA follows: TGTGCCAGCAGTTTATACGGAGCTGAAGCTTTCTTT.

The chain carries TRBV28 and TRBJ2-7; TRBD2 is a possible D gene (5 bases). V was trimmed by 6 bases and J by 3 bases, leaving 15 bases between them. The CDR3 is 14 residues long. Germline V gene sequence: CDR1 MDHEN, CDR2 SYDVKM. The CDR3 DNA is TGTGCCAGCAGCTACACTAGTCACGGCTACGAGCAGTACTTC. Amino acids: CASSYTSHGYEQYF.

J is TRBJ1-1 and V is TRBV11-2, with a possible D match to TRBD1 (5 bases). Germline CDR1 is SGHAT and CDR2 is FQNNGV. The CDR3 totals 14 residues. Trimming removed 1 base from V and 5 bases from J, with 11 bases in between. The CDR3 sequence is CASSLGGGNTEAFF. DNA of the CDR3: TGTGCCAGCAGCTTAGGTGGGGGGAATACTGAAGCTTTCTTT.

The chain combines TRBV28 with TRBJ1-5; 8 bases match TRBD1. The CDR3 sequence is 14 residues long. Germline CDR1 and CDR2: MDHEN and SYDVKM. V trimming: 6 bases; J trimming: 2 bases; junction bases outside the gene matches: 3. The CDR3 here is CASSRGRGNQPQHF. CDR3 nucleotides: TGTGCCAGCAGCAGGGGGCGAGGCAATCAGCCCCAGCATTTT.

The chain recombines TRBV7-9 with TRBJ2-1; 10 bases line up with TRBD1. The CDR3 runs to 14 residues. Germline-derived CDR1 and CDR2 are SEHNR and FQNEAQ (reference sequence). V lost 8 bases to trimming and J lost 6 bases; unmatched junction nucleotides: 7. The CDR3 nucleotides are TGTGCCAGCGGGACGGGGACAGGGGTCAATGAGCAGTTCTTC. Its protein product is CASGTGTGVNEQFF.

Regarding this clone: One end of the junction is discordant with germline, which a read error may explain. V and J are TRBV27 and TRBJ2-3; 10 bases agree with TRBD2. The CDR3 consists of 12 residues. Germline-derived CDR1 and CDR2 are MNHEY and SMNVEV (reference sequence). The CDR3 loop reads CASSPPGLAPRF. Here the CDR3 DNA reads TGTGCCAGCAGTCCACCGGGACTAGCGCCTCGGTTT.

The rearrangement uses TRBV28 and TRBJ1-1, with D possibly TRBD1 on 6 matching bases. The CDR3 runs to 15 residues. The germline V gene has CDR1 MDHEN and CDR2 SYDVKM. V lost 1 base, J lost 5 bases, and 14 bases lay in between. The CDR3 nucleotides are TGTGCCAGCAGTTTATCGTGGGAGGGGGGTACTGAAGCTTTCTTT. This gives the protein CASSLSWEGGTEAFF.

The chain links TRBV27 to TRBJ2-3; D is perhaps TRBD2 (6 bases). Germline CDR1 is MNHEY and CDR2 is SMNVEV (reference sequence). V shed 7 bases and J shed 0 bases, with 14 bases lying between them. The CDR3 contains 15 residues. CDR3 sequence reads: CASTGIAASTDTQYF. The CDR3 DNA sequence: TGTGCCAGCACCGGGATAGCGGCAAGCACAGATACGCAGTATTTT.

This CDR3 reads CASSEGTGGVGNTIYF. The CDR3 bases are TGTGCCAGCAGTGAGGGGACAGGGGGCGTTGGAAACACCATATATTTT. The chain recombines TRBV6-1 with TRBJ1-3; 12 nucleotides align to TRBD1. From germline, CDR1 is MNHNS and CDR2 SASEGT. V gave up 3 bases and J gave up 3 bases; unmatched junction bases: 3. The CDR3 is made up of 16 amino acids.

The rearrangement links TRBV5-5 to TRBJ2-7, with TRBD1 identical over 9 bases. CDR1 is SGHKS, CDR2 YYEKEE, per germline (reference sequence). This CDR3 comprises 17 residues. The V and J ends lost 4 bases and 4 bases, in that order; junction bases with no gene match: 15. CDR3 region: CASSPLGTGPRGYEQYF. The CDR3 DNA follows: TGTGCCAGCAGCCCACTTGGGACAGGGCCCCGAGGATACGAGCAGTACTTC.

This chain uses TRBV11-2 with TRBJ2-7; the D is unclear. V was pared by 0 bases and J by 3 bases, with 12 bases between. Germline V lookup: CDR1 SGHAT, CDR2 FQNNGV. This CDR3 is built from 15 residues. CDR3 in amino acids: CASSLDLNPLYEQYF. The DNA of the CDR3 is TGTGCCAGCAGCTTAGATTTAAACCCACTCTACGAGCAGTACTTC.

The chain has TRBV14 and TRBJ2-1; 8 bases agree with TRBD2. Trimming at V came to 6 bases and at J to 4 bases, leaving 8 bases not matched to a gene. This CDR3 comprises 15 residues. Germline CDR1 is SGHDN and CDR2 is FVKESK. CDR3 in amino acids: CASRLLAARYNEQFF. CDR3 DNA sequence: TGTGCCAGCAGGCTACTAGCGGCCCGATACAATGAGCAGTTCTTC.

Only one count was recorded for this clone. The chain employs TRBV7-9 and TRBJ1-1, with 7 positions matching TRBD1. The germline V gene encodes CDR1 SEHNR and CDR2 FQNEAQ (reference sequence). The CDR3 runs 16 residues. Losses at the gene ends were 1 base for V and 0 bases for J; bases not matched to a gene: 5. DNA for the CDR3: TGTGCCAGCAGCTTAGTGACAGGGCTTATGAACACTGAAGCTTTCTTT. Protein: CASSLVTGLMNTEAFF.